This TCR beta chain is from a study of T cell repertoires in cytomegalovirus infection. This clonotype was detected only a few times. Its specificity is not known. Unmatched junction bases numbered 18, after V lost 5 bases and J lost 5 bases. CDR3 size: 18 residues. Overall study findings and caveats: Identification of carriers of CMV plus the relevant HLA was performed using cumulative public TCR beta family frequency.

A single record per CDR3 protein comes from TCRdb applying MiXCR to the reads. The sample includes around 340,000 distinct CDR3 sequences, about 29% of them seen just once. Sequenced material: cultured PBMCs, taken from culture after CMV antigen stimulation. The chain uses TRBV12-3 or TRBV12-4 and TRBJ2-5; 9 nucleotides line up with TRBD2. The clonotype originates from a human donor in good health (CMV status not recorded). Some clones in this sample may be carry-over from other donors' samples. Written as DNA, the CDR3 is TGTGCCAGCAGTCCCCGCCGGGTTGGCGGGGGGGCCAGGGAGACCCAGTACTTC. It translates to CASSPRRVGGGARETQYF.